This TCR beta chain was identified during a study of blood T cells in healthy people across ages. The second PCR ran about 6 to 12 cycles with a sample-barcoded 5' primer and J-beta primers. TCRdb redid the calling of the 5' RACE reads with MiXCR, one entry per CDR3 protein. The top ten clones hold less than 2.5% of a sample with 1.5 million to 2 million distinct CDR3 sequences, less than 50% of them seen once. Germline loops: CDR1 LGHNA, CDR2 YSLEER. V was cut by 7 bases and J by 7 bases, with 16 bases left in between. The CDR3 runs 13 residues. Around 9 milliliters of peripheral blood were drawn from each donor into EDTA-treated tubes.

The sequence derives from a woman between 35 and 50 years old in good health. The V call is TRBV4-3, the J call TRBJ1-1, with D maybe TRBD1 (5 bases). The specimen sequenced was blood. CDR3 sequence: CASKERGLGEAFF. In nucleotides, the CDR3 is TGCGCCAGCAAGGAAAGGGGCCTCGGTGAAGCTTTCTTT.